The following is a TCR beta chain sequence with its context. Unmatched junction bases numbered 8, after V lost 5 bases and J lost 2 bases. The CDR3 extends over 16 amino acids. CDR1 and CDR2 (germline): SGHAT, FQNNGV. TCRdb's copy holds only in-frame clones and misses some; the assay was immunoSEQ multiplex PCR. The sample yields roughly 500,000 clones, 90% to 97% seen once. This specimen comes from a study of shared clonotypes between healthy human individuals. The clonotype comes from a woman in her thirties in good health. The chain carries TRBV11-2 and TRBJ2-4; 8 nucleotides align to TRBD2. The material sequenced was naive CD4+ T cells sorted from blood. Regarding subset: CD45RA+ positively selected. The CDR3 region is CASSGRGGRTKNIQYF. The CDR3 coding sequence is TGTGCCAGCAGCGGGCGCGGCGGGAGGACCAAAAACATTCAGTACTTC.